A single T cell receptor (beta chain) is shown here with its context. Germline V gives CDR1 ENHRY, CDR2 SYGVKD. CDR3 size: 14 residues. Germline trimming cut 0 bases from V and 8 bases from J; bases unmatched to any gene: 4. This sample was taken from a study of blood T cell repertoires in COVID-19. Looking at the study overall: Samples representing acute and convalescent COVID-19 were sourced from the United States, Italy and Spain. From T cells, B-cell-depleted T cells, or PBMCs came the material, which was cDNA or gDNA.

Authors' methods: Amplifying reference gene primers gave estimates of nucleated cell counts. TCRdb keeps only in-frame clones here, not all; method: immunoSEQ multiplex PCR. That table supplies the V and J calls and clone size; D and trimming were determined from the DNA. Found here are around 200,000 clones, about 81% of them singletons; the top ten hold approximately 14%. Material: peripheral blood. The chain carries TRBV10-3 and TRBJ2-1, with TRBD2 matching 7 bases. This TCR was recovered from a young man with active or convalescent COVID-19. The CDR3 sequence is CAISESGGNDEQFF. As DNA, the CDR3 is TGTGCCATCAGTGAGTCGGGAGGGAACGATGAGCAGTTCTTC.